Listed below are T cell receptor beta chains from one sample, sequenced in a study of shared T cell receptors in the human thymus. Sequencing was performed with immunoSEQ multiplex PCR; in TCRdb, only in-frame clones are kept and a portion is missing. The table has about 380,000 clones, 95% seen once. The sequenced sample was thymocytes. Receptors originate from a human donor. Each CDR3 is given with its conserved first and last residue. The order of the fields is D gene, clone size, J gene, V gene, CDR3 DNA, CDR3 protein. The D gene is left open where the match is weak. Part of the rows lack a size; the others show once, few, many or a class for expanded clones.

TRBD2	NA	TRBJ2-7	TRBV2	TGTGCCAGCGTGCCGGGACTAGCGGGAGGGCCTTGGGACTACGAGCAGTACTTC	CASVPGLAGGPWDYEQYF
TRBD2	NA	TRBJ2-1	TRBV7-6	TGTGCCAGCAGCCCCTCCGGGACTAGCGGGAGCGGCGAGCAGTTCTTC	CASSPSGTSGSGEQFF
TRBD2	NA	TRBJ2-1	TRBV6-1	TGTGCCAGCAGTGAATATACGGCGGGAGGTAGCAATGAGCAGTTCTTC	CASSEYTAGGSNEQFF
NA	once	TRBJ1-5	TRBV15	TGTGCCACCAGCAGAGATTATCAGCCCCAGCATTTT	CATSRDYQPQHF
TRBD1	NA	TRBJ2-3	TRBV5-4	TGTGCCAGCAGCTCCCCCCCCCGGGACAGACACGCTCCCAGCACAGATACGCAGTATTTT	CASSSPPRDRHAPSTDTQYF
NA	NA	TRBJ1-5	TRBV5-3	TGTGCCAGAAGCTCGGAGACCCCCCTAGAGGGCAATCAGCCCCAGCATTTT	CARSSETPLEGNQPQHF
NA	NA	TRBJ1-1	TRBV28	TGTGCCAGCAGTTTATCGCCGGGCGGTGCTATGAACACTGAAGCTTTCTTT	CASSLSPGGAMNTEAFF
NA	NA	TRBJ1-5	TRBV5-5	TGTGCCAGCAGTCGGACCCCGGGCAATCAGCCCCAGCATTTT	CASSRTPGNQPQHF
TRBD2	NA	TRBJ2-1	TRBV9	TGTGCCAGCAGCGTAGCGGGGCCCTCTCTAGCGGGAGGGCCGGGCTACAATGAGCAGTTCTTC	CASSVAGPSLAGGPGYNEQFF
TRBD2	once	TRBJ2-1	TRBV6-1	TGTGCCAGCAGTGAAGACCCAACTCTAGCGGGAGGCAAAAGCTCCTACAATGAGCAGTTCTTC	CASSEDPTLAGGKSSYNEQFF
NA	NA	TRBJ2-7	TRBV19	TGTGCCAGTAGTATAGTTCGGGGCAAAGTCTCCTACGAGCAGTACTTC	CASSIVRGKVSYEQYF
NA	NA	TRBJ2-5	TRBV13	TGTGCCAGCAGCTCCCTTCAGGGGGAGGCACTAGCGGTACCCAGAGGACAAGAGACCCAGTACTTC	CASSSLQGEALAVPRGQETQYF
TRBD1	NA	TRBJ1-5	TRBV2	TGTGCCAGCAGTGAAGGACAGGGGCCCGCAGATCAGCCCCAGCATTTT	CASSEGQGPADQPQHF
NA	NA	TRBJ2-1	TRBV11-3	TGTGCCAGCAGCATTGGGGCGCACCCCTACAATGAGCAGTTCTTC	CASSIGAHPYNEQFF
NA	once	TRBJ2-3	TRBV7-2	TGTGCCAGCAGCTTAGACCGGGGTAGAACAGATACGCAGTATTTT	CASSLDRGRTDTQYF
TRBD2	NA	TRBJ2-3	TRBV28	TGTGCCAGCAGTCCCCTAGCGGGAGGAGGAAAAGATACGCAGTATTTT	CASSPLAGGGKDTQYF
NA	NA	TRBJ2-2	TRBV5-5	TGTGCCAGCAGCCTAAAAATCGGGGACATCGCGAACACCGGGGAGCTGTTTTTT	CASSLKIGDIANTGELFF
TRBD2	NA	TRBJ2-7	TRBV14	TGTGCCAGCAGCCTAGGTTCTCGGGGACTAGCAAGAAACGAGCAGTACTTC	CASSLGSRGLARNEQYF
NA	NA	TRBJ1-2	TRBV15	TGTGCCACCAGCAGAGAAGATTTAGCCGGCGGCTATGGCTACACCTTC	CATSREDLAGGYGYTF
TRBD2	NA	TRBJ2-3	TRBV7-3	TGTGCCAGCAGCCTCGCGGGAGGGCCCACAGATACGCAGTATTTT	CASSLAGGPTDTQYF
NA	NA	TRBJ1-1	TRBV27	TGTGCCAGCAGTTTAAGGGCTGTTCGCCCGTGGAGCACTGAAGCTTTCTTT	CASSLRAVRPWSTEAFF
TRBD2	NA	TRBJ2-1	TRBV2	TGTGCCAGCAGTGAATATGGGGCTAGCGGGAGCCCAAGCTCCTACAATGAGCAGTTCTTC	CASSEYGASGSPSSYNEQFF
NA	NA	TRBJ1-1	TRBV5-4	TGTGCCAGCAGCTTTTTCTATAGGGACACTGAAGCTTTCTTT	CASSFFYRDTEAFF
TRBD1	NA	TRBJ1-5	TRBV5-6	TGTGCCAGCAGGATCCAGGGACAGGACAATCAGCCCCAGCATTTT	CASRIQGQDNQPQHF
NA	NA	TRBJ2-4	TRBV2	TGTGCCAGCAGACCCCATACACCCCCCACGGCCAAAAACATTCAGTACTTC	CASRPHTPPTAKNIQYF
NA	few	TRBJ1-5	TRBV30	TGTGCCTGGATCACCTGGGCAGGGAGCAATCAGCCCCAGCATTTT	CAWITWAGSNQPQHF
NA	NA	TRBJ1-5	TRBV5-8	TGTGCCAGCAGCTCCCTTAGAGGGCGACAGCCCCAGCATTTT	CASSSLRGRQPQHF